This T cell receptor beta chain was recorded in a study of T cell responses to AZD1222 COVID-19 vaccine. Broader study findings: A reported finding is that nearly half of spike-specific TCRs target unmutated variant regions. At baseline, seropositivity was found in only five or six AZD1222 recipients. White British ancestry dominated among donors, who included more females, and clonal diversity was possibly underestimated.

TCRdb's table, derived via immunoSEQ multiplex PCR, lists solely in-frame clones and lacks some. The table shows about 130,000 clones, with 84% occurring only once. Remarks on this clone: Antigen: not known.

CDR3 length: 14 residues. Trimming took 3 bases from V and 0 from J, leaving 8 bases between them. Germline V gene lookup returns CDR1 KGHSH and CDR2 LQKENI. The sequenced sample was peripheral blood, obtained on day 0 of AZD1222 vaccination. This clonotype originated in an adult in good health. The chain joins TRBV18 to TRBJ1-2; maybe TRBD1 (6 bases). The CDR3 region is CASSPTGANYGYTF. The CDR3 DNA reads TGTGCCAGCTCACCGACAGGAGCTAACTATGGCTACACCTTC. Full variable domain (outside the CDR3, taken from reference TRBV18 and TRBJ1-2): NAGVMQNPRHLVRRRGQEARLRCSPMKGHSHVYWYRQLPEEGLKFMVYLQKENIIDESGMPKERFSAEFPKEGPSILRIQQVVRGDSAAYFCASSPTGANYGYTFGSGTRLTVV.